Given below is one T cell receptor beta chain in context. What it binds is unknown. Looked up from germline, CDR1 is LNHDA and CDR2 is SQIVND (reference sequence). This CDR3 has 15 amino acids. Trimming removed 5 bases from V and 7 bases from J; junction bases left unmatched: 11. Clones were read by immunoSEQ multiplex PCR, and TCRdb kept only the in-frame ones, dropping some. The sample contains some 84,000 clones, roughly 86% of which appear only once. This specimen comes from a study of cytotoxic CD8 clonotypes in ibrutinib-treated CLL. On the study more broadly: Productive templates per sample averaged about 260,000; productive rearrangements, 80,000 to 95,000.

Points from the study as a whole: Age-matched healthy donor levels were exceeded by baseline clonality, which tracked circulating CD8+ T-cell counts. Clonality was higher at ibrutinib response and returned toward baseline at progression.

The sequence was obtained from a human donor with chronic lymphocytic leukemia. The material was PBMCs, obtained before ibrutinib treatment. This rearrangement joins TRBV19 to TRBJ2-7, with 10 positions matching TRBD1. The CDR3 bases are TGTGCCAGTAGTGACACGGGACAGGGGCAAAGGGAGCAGTACTTC. This codes for CASSDTGQGQREQYF.